Shown below are 12 T cell receptor beta chains from a single sample sequenced in a study of long-term antiretroviral therapy in people with HIV. Researchers ran immunoSEQ v3.0 at survey level. TCRdb keeps only in-frame clones here, not all; method: immunoSEQ multiplex PCR. This repertoire shows about 50,000 clones, around 80% found once; its top ten account for roughly 3%. This material consisted of unsorted PBMCs, taken 0.8 years after starting antiretroviral therapy. The source is a woman between 18 and 29 years old with HIV.

This chain connects TRBV27 to TRBJ2-7; a weak D match, TRBD1 (5 bases). V gave up 6 bases and J gave up 2 bases, with 17 bases separating them. Germline CDR1 and CDR2: MNHEY and SMNVEV (reference sequence). CDR3 length: 15 residues. The CDR3 DNA reads as TGTGCCAGCAGGATCGCGACAGACCCGACCTACGAGCAGTACTTC. Protein: CASRIATDPTYEQYF.

The chain links TRBV7-2 to TRBJ2-7, with 11 bases lining up with TRBD2. The germline CDR1 and CDR2 sequences are SGHTA and FQGNSA. CDR3 size: 15 residues. V trimming: 4 bases; J trimming: 0 bases; junction bases outside the gene matches: 2. CDR3: CASSSGTSGSYEQYF. For the CDR3, the DNA is TGTGCCAGCAGCTCCGGGACTAGCGGCTCCTACGAGCAGTACTTC. The full variable domain, in which reference TRBV7-2 and TRBJ2-7 provide the parts outside the CDR3, is GAGVSQSPSNKVTEKGKDVELRCDPISGHTALYWYRQSLGQGLEFLIYFQGNSAPDKSGLPSDRFSAERTGGSVSTLTIQRTQQEDSAVYLCASSSGTSGSYEQYFGPGTRLTVT.

This clone came up a few times. The rearrangement links TRBV6-5 to TRBJ2-1, with a tentative D call TRBD2 (5 bases). CDR1 and CDR2 from the germline V gene are MNHEY and SVGAGI. The CDR3 has 15 residues. Trimming shortened V by 5 bases and J by 5 bases, and 16 bases separated the two germline ends. In nucleotides, the CDR3 is TGTGCCAGCAGTCACGGACTCGTACCCGACAATGAGCAGTTCTTC. Amino acid sequence: CASSHGLVPDNEQFF.

This chain joins TRBV15 and TRBJ1-2; D unclear. Per germline, CDR1 LNHNV and CDR2 YYDKDF (reference sequence). V lost 0 bases and J 6 bases, leaving 8 bases between the germline ends. CDR3 length equals 13 residues. DNA for the CDR3: TGTGCCACCAGCAGAGATTTTGCCCATGGCTACACCTTC. Translated, it gives CATSRDFAHGYTF.

The chain links TRBV5-1 to TRBJ2-7, with 7 positions matching TRBD2. Germline V gene sequence: CDR1 SGHRS, CDR2 YFSETQ. The CDR3 totals 15 residues. The V segment lost 4 bases and the J segment 5 bases; nucleotides outside the gene matches: 12. The chain's CDR3 is CASSPGGEGGNEQYF. As DNA, the CDR3 is TGCGCCAGCAGCCCTGGCGGGGAGGGAGGAAACGAGCAGTACTTC.

The chain recombines TRBV6-5 with TRBJ2-7, with 7 bases identical to TRBD1. The CDR3 spans 12 residues. V lost 6 bases to trimming and J lost 6 bases; unmatched junction nucleotides: 5. CDR1 is MNHEY, CDR2 SVGAGI, per germline. Written as DNA, the CDR3 is TGTGCCAGCAGAACGACAGGGTCCGAGCAGTACTTC. This gives the protein CASRTTGSEQYF.

V usage is TRBV6-5 and J usage is TRBJ2-3; maybe TRBD2 (6 bases). This CDR3 contains 15 residues. Germline V CDR1 and CDR2: MNHEY, SVGAGI. The V and J ends lost 8 bases and 6 bases respectively, with 21 bases between them. The CDR3 here is CASGVGGGSRDTQYF. Written as DNA, the CDR3 is TGTGCCAGCGGAGTGGGGGGAGGCAGTAGGGATACGCAGTATTTT.

This sequence joins TRBV7-2 and TRBJ1-4; no firm D call. CDR1 SGHTA and CDR2 FQGNSA come from the germline V gene. The CDR3 extends over 14 amino acids. Trimming pared 6 bases from V and 8 bases from J, leaving 16 bases between. Here the CDR3 reads CASSVRVRREKLFF. CDR3 sequence (DNA): TGTGCCAGCAGTGTGCGAGTACGGAGAGAAAAACTGTTTTTT. The complete variable domain, with remaining parts taken from reference TRBV7-2 and TRBJ1-4, reads GAGVSQSPSNKVTEKGKDVELRCDPISGHTALYWYRQSLGQGLEFLIYFQGNSAPDKSGLPSDRFSAERTGGSVSTLTIQRTQQEDSAVYLCASSVRVRREKLFFGSGTQLSVL.

This clone was seen once. This sequence joins TRBV21-1 and TRBJ2-3; TRBD2, the table's D call, lacks a check against the DNA. TRBV21-1 is flagged as a pseudogene. This CDR3 spans 16 amino acids. This chain's CDR3 is CASSNGGASGRHTQYF. CDR3 DNA: TGTGCCAGCAGCAATGGTGGGGCTAGCGGGAGACATACGCAGTATTTT.

This clone was detected once. This chain uses TRBV10-3 with TRBJ1-1, with 9 bases lining up with TRBD1. V dropped 0 bases and J dropped 4; count of bases not matched to a gene: 9. The germline CDR1 and CDR2 sequences are ENHRY and SYGVKD. CDR3 length: 17 amino acids. CDR3 DNA: TGTGCCATCAGTGAGTCGAGTACAGGGGGCGTGGGCACTGAAGCTTTCTTT. Translation gives CAISESSTGGVGTEAFF.

The genes are TRBV5-1 and TRBJ1-1, with D uncertain. CDR1 is SGHRS and CDR2 is YFSETQ in the germline V gene. This CDR3 region has 11 residues. Trimming removed 0 bases at V and 8 bases at J, with 5 bases between. DNA for the CDR3: TGCGCCAGCAGCTTGGGCTTCGAAGCTTTCTTT. Translated, it gives CASSLGFEAFF.

The chain uses TRBV19 and TRBJ2-3, with D possibly being TRBD2 (6 bases). The CDR3 is 15 residues long. Germline loops: CDR1 LNHDA, CDR2 SQIVND (reference sequence). V lost 10 bases and J 4 bases, leaving 21 bases between the germline ends. The CDR3 region is CATATARPGADTQYF. CDR3 DNA sequence: TGTGCCACCGCAACGGCCCGACCGGGGGCAGATACGCAGTATTTT.